The subject of this entry is one T cell receptor beta chain. Its antigen is unidentified. The same CDR3 can be traced to other DNA sequences in this sample. This entry comes from a study of T cell responses to AZD1222 COVID-19 vaccine. The CDR3 covers 12 residues. CDR1 LNHDA and CDR2 SQIVND come from the germline V gene (reference sequence). V was pared by 6 bases and J by 3 bases, with 9 bases between. General observations from the study: Only a handful of AZD1222 recipients, roughly six in all, had baseline seropositivity. Repertoire sampling was restricted to post-peak T cell response timepoints. Most donors were white British and more were female, and clonal diversity was possibly underestimated.

The repertoire was sequenced with immunoSEQ multiplex PCR; TCRdb's copy has only in-frame clones and lacks some. The table includes 100,000 to 150,000 clones, about 92% detected once. Second-dose intervals near 4 or 12 weeks were combined. This chain joins TRBV19 and TRBJ2-7; D may correspond to TRBD1 or TRBD2 (5 bases each). This receptor was taken from an adult who received the AZD1222 COVID-19 vaccine. This sample comprised peripheral blood, obtained 28 days after the second AZD1222 dose. CDR3 nucleotide sequence: TGTGCCAGTAGCGGGACGAGCTACGAGCAGTACTTC. It is translated as CASSGTSYEQYF.